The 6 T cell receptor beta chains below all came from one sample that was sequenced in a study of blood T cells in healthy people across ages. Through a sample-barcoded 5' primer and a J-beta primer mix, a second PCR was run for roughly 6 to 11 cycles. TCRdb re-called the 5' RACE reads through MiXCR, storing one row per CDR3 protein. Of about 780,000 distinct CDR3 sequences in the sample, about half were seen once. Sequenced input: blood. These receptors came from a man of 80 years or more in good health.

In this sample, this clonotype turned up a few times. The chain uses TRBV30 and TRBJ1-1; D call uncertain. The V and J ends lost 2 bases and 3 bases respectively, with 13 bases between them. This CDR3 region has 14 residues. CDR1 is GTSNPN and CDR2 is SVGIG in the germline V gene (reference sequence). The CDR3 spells CAWSKRAGDTEAFF. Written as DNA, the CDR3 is TGTGCCTGGAGTAAGCGGGCCGGGGACACTGAAGCTTTCTTT.

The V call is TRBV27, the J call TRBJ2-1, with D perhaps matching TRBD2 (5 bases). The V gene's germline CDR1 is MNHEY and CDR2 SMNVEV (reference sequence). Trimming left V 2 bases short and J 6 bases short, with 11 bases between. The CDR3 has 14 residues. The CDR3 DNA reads TGTGCCAGCAGTTTAGACGGGGTCGGCAATGAGCAGTTCTTC. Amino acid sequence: CASSLDGVGNEQFF.

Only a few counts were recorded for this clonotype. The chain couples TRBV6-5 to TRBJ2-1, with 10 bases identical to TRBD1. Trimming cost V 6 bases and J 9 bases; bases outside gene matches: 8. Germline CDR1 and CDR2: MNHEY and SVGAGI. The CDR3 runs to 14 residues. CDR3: CASRGTGEVSEQFF. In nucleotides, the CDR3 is TGTGCCAGCAGGGGGACAGGGGAAGTGTCTGAGCAGTTCTTC.

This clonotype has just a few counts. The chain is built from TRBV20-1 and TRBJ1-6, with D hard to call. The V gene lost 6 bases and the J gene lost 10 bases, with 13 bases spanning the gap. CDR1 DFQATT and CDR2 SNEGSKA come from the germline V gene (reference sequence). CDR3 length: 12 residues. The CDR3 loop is CSAGDGYSPLHF. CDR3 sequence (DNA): TGCAGTGCCGGTGACGGTTACTCACCCCTCCACTTT.

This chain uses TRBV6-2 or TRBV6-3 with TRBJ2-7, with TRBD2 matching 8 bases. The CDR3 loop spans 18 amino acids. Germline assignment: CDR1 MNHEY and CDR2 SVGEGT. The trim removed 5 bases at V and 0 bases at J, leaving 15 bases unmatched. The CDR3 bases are TGTGCCAGCAGTAGACACATGGCGGGAGGCCCCAACTCCTACGAGCAGTACTTC. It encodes CASSRHMAGGPNSYEQYF.

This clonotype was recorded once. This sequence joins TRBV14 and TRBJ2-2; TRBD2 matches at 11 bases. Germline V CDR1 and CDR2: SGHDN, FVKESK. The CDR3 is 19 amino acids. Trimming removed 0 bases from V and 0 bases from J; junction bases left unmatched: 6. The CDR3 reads CASSQEGLAELTNTGELFF. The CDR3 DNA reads TGTGCCAGCAGCCAAGAGGGACTAGCGGAGCTAACGAACACCGGGGAGCTGTTTTTT. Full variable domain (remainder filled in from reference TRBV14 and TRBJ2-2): EAGVTQFPSHSVIEKGQTVTLRCDPISGHDNLYWYRRVMGKEIKFLLHFVKESKQDESGMPNNRFLAERTGGTYSTLKVQPAELEDSGVYFCASSQEGLAELTNTGELFFGEGSRLTVL.